This T cell receptor beta chain was sequenced during a study of regulatory T cells in long-lasting Graves disease. For TCR beta, libraries came from iRepertoire HTBI primers and Arm-PCR of CDR3 regions. Via MiXCR, TCRdb re-called the multiplex PCR reads, giving one row per CDR3 protein. The table has about 220,000 distinct CDR3 sequences, approximately 20% seen once. The J segment lost 4 bases and the V segment lost 7 bases, leaving 10 bases of the junction unmatched. This CDR3 is built from 14 residues. This clonotype came up many times. Time point described: newly diagnosed GD, antithyroid drugs for less than 3 months. The TCR library used RNA extracted from PBMCs.

This material consisted of peripheral blood mononuclear cells (PBMCs), taken at new diagnosis, from a patient treated with antithyroid drugs. This receptor was taken from a female donor with Graves disease. V usage is TRBV12-3 or TRBV12-4 and J usage is TRBJ2-7; TRBD1 aligns across 7 bases. For the CDR3, the DNA is TGTGCCAGCACTCCCGGCAGGGGGAGTTACGAGCAGTACTTC. Its translation is CASTPGRGSYEQYF.